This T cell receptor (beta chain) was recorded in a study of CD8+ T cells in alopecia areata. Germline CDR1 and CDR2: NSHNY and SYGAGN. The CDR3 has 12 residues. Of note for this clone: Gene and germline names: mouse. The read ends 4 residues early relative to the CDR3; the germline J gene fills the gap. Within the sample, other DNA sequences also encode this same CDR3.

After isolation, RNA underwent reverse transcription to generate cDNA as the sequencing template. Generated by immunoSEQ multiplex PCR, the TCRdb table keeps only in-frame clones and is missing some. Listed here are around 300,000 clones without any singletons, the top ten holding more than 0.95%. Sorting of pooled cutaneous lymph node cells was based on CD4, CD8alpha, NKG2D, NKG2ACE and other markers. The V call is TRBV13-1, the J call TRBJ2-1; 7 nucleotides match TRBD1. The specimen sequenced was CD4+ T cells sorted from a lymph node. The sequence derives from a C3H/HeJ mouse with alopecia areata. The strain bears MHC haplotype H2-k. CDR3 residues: CASSEQGAEQFF. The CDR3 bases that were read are TGTGCCAGCAGTGAACAGGGGGCT.